The rows below give T cell receptor beta chains drawn from one sample of a study of blood T cell repertoires in COVID-19. Generated by immunoSEQ multiplex PCR, the TCRdb table keeps only in-frame clones and is missing some. Here the sample spans about 100,000 clones, 70% to 90% being singletons. What was sequenced was peripheral blood. These receptors came from a man aged 45-60 years with active or convalescent COVID-19. CDR3s include the opening cysteine and the closing phenylalanine or tryptophan. Each record gives: D gene, V gene, J gene, clone size, CDR3 DNA, CDR3 protein. D genes are given only for firm matches. Where a row states a size, it is once, few, many or the class of an expanded clone; other rows omit it.

>NA|TRBV10-3|TRBJ1-1|once
TGTGCCATCAGTGAGGAGTTGAACACTGAAGCTTTCTTT
CAISEELNTEAFF
>NA|TRBV6-6|TRBJ2-5|NA
TGTGCCAGCACCTTACAGGCTTTCCAAGAGACCCAGTACTTC
CASTLQAFQETQYF
>TRBD2|TRBV6-6|TRBJ2-2|NA
TGTGCCAGCTCTCGGACTAGCGGGGGCGGGACCGGGGAGCTGTTTTTT
CASSRTSGGGTGELFF
>NA|TRBV18|TRBJ2-3|NA
TGTGCCAGCTCACCGGAGATTAACACAGATACGCAGTATTTT
CASSPEINTDTQYF
>TRBD2|TRBV11-2|TRBJ2-2|NA
TGTGCCAGCAGCCCCCTAGGACTAGCGGGAGGAGGGGGGGAGCTGTTTTTT
CASSPLGLAGGGGELFF
>TRBD1|TRBV18|TRBJ1-5|NA
TGTGCCAGCTCACCAGTGGGACAGGGGGCCCAGCATTTT
CASSPVGQGAQHF
>TRBD2|TRBV18|TRBJ2-1|NA
TGTGCCAGCTCCCCCTTCGCGGGAGTAGGGGACAATGAGCAGTTCTTC
CASSPFAGVGDNEQFF
>NA|TRBV11-2|TRBJ2-5|NA
TGTGCCAGCAGCCTCTCGGGGACCCAGTACTTC
CASSLSGTQYF
>TRBD2|TRBV5-1|TRBJ2-4|few
TGCGCCAGCAGCTTGGCCGGGGGGGAACTAGCCAAAAACATTCAGTACTTC
CASSLAGGELAKNIQYF
>TRBD2|TRBV6-5|TRBJ2-7|NA
TGTGCCAGCAGTTCCAGTAGCGGGAGCCGCTACGAGCAGTACTTC
CASSSSSGSRYEQYF
>NA|TRBV24-1|TRBJ2-1|NA
TGTGCCACCAGTGTCACCGCCCCCTCTAACAATGAGCAGTTCTTC
CATSVTAPSNNEQFF
>TRBD1|TRBV30|TRBJ2-7|NA
TGTGCCTGGAGTGTACTAACAGGGGGCGAATACTTC
CAWSVLTGGEYF
>TRBD1|TRBV7-7|TRBJ2-5|NA
TGTGCTAGCAGCACAACAGGGGGCCAAGGTGGGACCCAGTACTTC
CASSTTGGQGGTQYF
>NA|TRBV11-2|TRBJ2-4|NA
TGTGCCAGCAGCTCAAGGACATTAGCCAAAAACATTCAGTACTTC
CASSSRTLAKNIQYF
>NA|TRBV10-3|TRBJ1-2|NA
TGTGCCATCAGTGAGTCGACCCGGGGTTTTCATTATGGCTACACCTTC
CAISESTRGFHYGYTF
>TRBD1|TRBV24-1|TRBJ2-5|NA
TGTGCCACCAGTGATTACCCCCGACAGGGCCAAGAGACCCAGTACTTC
CATSDYPRQGQETQYF
>TRBD2|TRBV6-2/TRBV6-3|TRBJ2-2|NA
TGTGCCAGCAGTTACTCCGGGAGGGGAGTCGGAACCGGGGAGCTGTTTTTT
CASSYSGRGVGTGELFF
>NA|TRBV3-1/TRBV3-2|TRBJ2-1|few
TGTGCCAGCAGCCAAGACCCCGGACAGAATCCTGAGCAGTTCTTC
CASSQDPGQNPEQFF
>NA|TRBV24-1|TRBJ1-2|once
TGTGCCACCAGTGATAGCCGCCAGGGCATCTATGGCTACACCTTC
CATSDSRQGIYGYTF